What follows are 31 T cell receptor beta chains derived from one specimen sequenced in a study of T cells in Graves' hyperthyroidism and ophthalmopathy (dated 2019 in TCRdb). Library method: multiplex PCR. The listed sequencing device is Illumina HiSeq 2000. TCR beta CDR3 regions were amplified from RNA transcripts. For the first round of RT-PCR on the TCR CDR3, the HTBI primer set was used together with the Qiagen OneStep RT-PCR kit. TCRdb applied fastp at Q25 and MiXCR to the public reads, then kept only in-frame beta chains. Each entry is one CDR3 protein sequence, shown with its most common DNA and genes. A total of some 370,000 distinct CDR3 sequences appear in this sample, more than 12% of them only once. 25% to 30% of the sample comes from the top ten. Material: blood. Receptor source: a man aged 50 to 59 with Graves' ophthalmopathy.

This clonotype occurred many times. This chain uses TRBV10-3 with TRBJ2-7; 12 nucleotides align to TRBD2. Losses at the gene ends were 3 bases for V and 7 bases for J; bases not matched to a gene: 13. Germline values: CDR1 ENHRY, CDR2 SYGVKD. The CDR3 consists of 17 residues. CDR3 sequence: CAISDTSGRPSLGEQYF. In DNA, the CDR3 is TGTGCCATCAGTGACACTAGCGGGAGGCCGTCCCTGGGGGAGCAGTACTTC.

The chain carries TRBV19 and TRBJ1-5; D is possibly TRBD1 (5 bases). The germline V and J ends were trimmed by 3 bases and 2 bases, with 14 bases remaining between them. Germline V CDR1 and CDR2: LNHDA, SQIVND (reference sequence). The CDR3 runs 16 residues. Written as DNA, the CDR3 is TGTGCCAGTAGTATTACCTACAGGAAGCGCAATCAGCCCCAGCATTTT. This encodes CASSITYRKRNQPQHF.

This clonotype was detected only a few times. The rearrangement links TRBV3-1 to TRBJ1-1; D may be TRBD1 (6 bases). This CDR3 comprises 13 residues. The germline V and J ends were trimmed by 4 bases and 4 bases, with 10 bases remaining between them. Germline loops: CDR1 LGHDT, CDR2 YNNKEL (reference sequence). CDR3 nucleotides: TGTGCCAGCAGCCGCGGACAGTCCACTGAAGCTTTCTTT. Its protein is CASSRGQSTEAFF.

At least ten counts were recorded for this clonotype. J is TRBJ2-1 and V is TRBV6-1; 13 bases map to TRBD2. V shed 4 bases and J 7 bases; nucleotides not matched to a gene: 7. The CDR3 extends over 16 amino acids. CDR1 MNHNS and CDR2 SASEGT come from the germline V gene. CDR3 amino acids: CASSATSGRLLNEQFF. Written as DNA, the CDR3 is TGTGCCAGCAGTGCGACTAGCGGGAGGCTCCTGAATGAGCAGTTCTTC.

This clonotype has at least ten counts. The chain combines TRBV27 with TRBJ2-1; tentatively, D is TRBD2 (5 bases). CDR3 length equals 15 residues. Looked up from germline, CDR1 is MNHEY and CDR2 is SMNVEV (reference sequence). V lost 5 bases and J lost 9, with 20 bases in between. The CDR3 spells CASSTRDVGSAEQFF. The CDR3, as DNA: TGTGCCAGCAGTACCCGGGATGTAGGGTCGGCTGAGCAGTTCTTC.

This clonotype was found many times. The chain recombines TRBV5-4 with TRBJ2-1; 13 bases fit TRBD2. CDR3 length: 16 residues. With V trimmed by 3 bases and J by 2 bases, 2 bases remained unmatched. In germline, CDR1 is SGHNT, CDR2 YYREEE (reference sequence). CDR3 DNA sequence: TGTGCCAGCAGCTCAGGGACTAGCGGGACCTACAATGAGCAGTTCTTC. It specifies CASSSGTSGTYNEQFF.

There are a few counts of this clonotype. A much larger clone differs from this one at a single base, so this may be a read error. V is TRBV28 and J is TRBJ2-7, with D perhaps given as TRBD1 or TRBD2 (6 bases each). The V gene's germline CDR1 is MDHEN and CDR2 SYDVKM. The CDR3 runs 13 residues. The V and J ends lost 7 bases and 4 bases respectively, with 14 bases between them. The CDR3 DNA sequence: TGTGCCAGCACGAGGGGGGAGCGGTACGAGCAGTACTTC. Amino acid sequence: CASTRGERYEQYF.

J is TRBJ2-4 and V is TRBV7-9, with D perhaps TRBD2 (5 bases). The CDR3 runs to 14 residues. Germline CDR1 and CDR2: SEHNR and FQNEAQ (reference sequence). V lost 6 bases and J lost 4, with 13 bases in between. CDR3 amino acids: CASSHSGRKNIQYF. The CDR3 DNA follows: TGTGCCAGCAGTCACAGCGGACGAAAAAACATTCAGTACTTC.

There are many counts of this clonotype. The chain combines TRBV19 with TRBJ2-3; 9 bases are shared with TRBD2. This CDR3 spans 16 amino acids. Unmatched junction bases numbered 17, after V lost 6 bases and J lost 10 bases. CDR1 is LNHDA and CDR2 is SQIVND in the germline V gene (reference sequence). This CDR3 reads CASRPPTSGRTPPQYF. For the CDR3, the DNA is TGTGCCAGTAGACCACCCACTAGCGGGCGTACCCCTCCGCAGTATTTT.

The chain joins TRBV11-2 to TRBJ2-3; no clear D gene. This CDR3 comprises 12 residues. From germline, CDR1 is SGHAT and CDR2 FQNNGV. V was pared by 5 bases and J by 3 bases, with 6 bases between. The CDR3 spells CASSEQTDTQYF. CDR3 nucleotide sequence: TGTGCCAGCAGCGAACAAACAGATACGCAGTATTTT.

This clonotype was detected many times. The CDR3 DNA reads as TGCAGCGCTCATACTAGCGGAAACACCGGGGAGCTGTTTTTT. Protein: CSAHTSGNTGELFF. The rearrangement uses TRBV29-1 and TRBJ2-2, with 8 bases that match TRBD2. The germline gives CDR1 SQVTM, CDR2 ANQGSEA. The CDR3 consists of 14 residues. The trim removed 7 bases at V and 2 bases at J, leaving 6 bases unmatched.

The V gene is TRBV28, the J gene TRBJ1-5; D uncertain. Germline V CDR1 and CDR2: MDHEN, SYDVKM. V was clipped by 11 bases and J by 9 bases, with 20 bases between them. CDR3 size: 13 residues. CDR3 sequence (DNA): TGTGCCGGCATTTCACTCCGAATCGGGCCCCAGCATTTT. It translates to CAGISLRIGPQHF. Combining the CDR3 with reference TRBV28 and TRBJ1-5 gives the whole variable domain DVKVTQSSRYLVKRTGEKVFLECVQDMDHENMFWYRQDPGLGLRLIYFSYDVKMKEKGDIPEGYSVSREKKERFSLILESASTNQTSMYLCAGISLRIGPQHFGDGTRLSIL.

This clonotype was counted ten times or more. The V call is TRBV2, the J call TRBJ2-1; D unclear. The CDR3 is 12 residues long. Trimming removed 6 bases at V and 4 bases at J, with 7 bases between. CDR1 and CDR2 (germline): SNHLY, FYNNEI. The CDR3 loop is CASRLQYNEQFF. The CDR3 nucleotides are TGTGCCAGCAGATTACAATACAATGAGCAGTTCTTC.

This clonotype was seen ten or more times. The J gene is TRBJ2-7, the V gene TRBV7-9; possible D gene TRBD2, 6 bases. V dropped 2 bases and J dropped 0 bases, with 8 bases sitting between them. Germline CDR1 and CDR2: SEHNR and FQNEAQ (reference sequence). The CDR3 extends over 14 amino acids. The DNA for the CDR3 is TGTGCCAGCAGCTTACGGCGGGACTCCTACGAGCAGTACTTC. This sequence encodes CASSLRRDSYEQYF.

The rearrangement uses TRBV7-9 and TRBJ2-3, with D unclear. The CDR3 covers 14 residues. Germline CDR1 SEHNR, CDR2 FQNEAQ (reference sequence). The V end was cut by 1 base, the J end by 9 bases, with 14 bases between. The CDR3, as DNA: TGTGCCAGCAGCTTAGGTGCAGTCAGTACAACGCAGTATTTT. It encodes CASSLGAVSTTQYF.

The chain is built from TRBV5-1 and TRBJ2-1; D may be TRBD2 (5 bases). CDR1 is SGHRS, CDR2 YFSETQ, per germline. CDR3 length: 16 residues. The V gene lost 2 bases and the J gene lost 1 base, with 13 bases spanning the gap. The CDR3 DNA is TGCGCCAGCAGCTTCGGAGGCGGGCGGTCCTACAATGAGCAGTTCTTC. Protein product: CASSFGGGRSYNEQFF.

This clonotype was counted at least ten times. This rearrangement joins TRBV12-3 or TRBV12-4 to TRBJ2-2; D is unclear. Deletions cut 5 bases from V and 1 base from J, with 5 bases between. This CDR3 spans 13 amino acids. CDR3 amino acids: CASSEGNTGELFF. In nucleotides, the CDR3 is TGTGCCAGCAGTGAAGGGAACACCGGGGAGCTGTTTTTT.

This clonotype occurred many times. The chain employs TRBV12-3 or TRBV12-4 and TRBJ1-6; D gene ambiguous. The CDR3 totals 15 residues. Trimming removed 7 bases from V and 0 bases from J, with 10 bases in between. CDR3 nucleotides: TGTGCCAGCAAACTCCAGAGCTCCTATAATTCACCCCTCCACTTT. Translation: CASKLQSSYNSPLHF.

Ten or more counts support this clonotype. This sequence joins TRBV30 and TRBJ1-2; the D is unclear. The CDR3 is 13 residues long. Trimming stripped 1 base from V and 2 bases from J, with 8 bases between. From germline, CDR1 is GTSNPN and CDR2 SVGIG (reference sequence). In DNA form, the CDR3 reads TGTGCCTGGAGTGCGACCCTAAACTATGGCTACACCTTC. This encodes CAWSATLNYGYTF.

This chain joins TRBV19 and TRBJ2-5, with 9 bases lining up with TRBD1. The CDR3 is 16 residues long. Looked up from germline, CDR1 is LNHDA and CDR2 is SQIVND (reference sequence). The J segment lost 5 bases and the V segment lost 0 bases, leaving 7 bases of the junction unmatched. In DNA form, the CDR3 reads TGTGCCAGTAGTATAGAGGGACAGGGTGATTTGGAGACCCAGTACTTC. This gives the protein CASSIEGQGDLETQYF. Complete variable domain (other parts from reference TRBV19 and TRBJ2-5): DGGITQSPKYLFRKEGQNVTLSCEQNLNHDAMYWYRQDPGQGLRLIYYSQIVNDFQKGDIAEGYSVSREKKESFPLTVTSAQKNPTAFYLCASSIEGQGDLETQYFGPGTRLLVL.

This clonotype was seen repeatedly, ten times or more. CDR3 DNA sequence: TGTGCCAGCAGTGAAAGGTCCCCCCTCGCGGGCAGATACAATGAGCAGTTCTTC. Translation gives CASSERSPLAGRYNEQFF. The chain recombines TRBV6-1 with TRBJ2-1, with D perhaps matching TRBD2 (5 bases). Deletions cut 2 bases from V and 4 bases from J, with 21 bases between. Germline V gene data show CDR1 as MNHNS and CDR2 as SASEGT. This CDR3 is 18 amino acids long.

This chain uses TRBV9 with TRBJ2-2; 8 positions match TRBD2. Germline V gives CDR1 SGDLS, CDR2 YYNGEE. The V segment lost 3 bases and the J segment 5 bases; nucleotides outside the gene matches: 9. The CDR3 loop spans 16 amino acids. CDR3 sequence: CASSAVGGGRTGELFF. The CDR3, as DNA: TGTGCCAGCAGCGCGGTCGGGGGGGGGAGGACCGGGGAGCTGTTTTTT.

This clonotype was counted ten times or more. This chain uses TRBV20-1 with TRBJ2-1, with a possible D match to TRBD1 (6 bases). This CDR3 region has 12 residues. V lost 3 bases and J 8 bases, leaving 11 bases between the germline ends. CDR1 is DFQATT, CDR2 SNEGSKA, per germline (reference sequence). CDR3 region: CSASRQEDEQFF. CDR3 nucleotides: TGCAGTGCTAGCAGACAGGAGGATGAGCAGTTCTTC.

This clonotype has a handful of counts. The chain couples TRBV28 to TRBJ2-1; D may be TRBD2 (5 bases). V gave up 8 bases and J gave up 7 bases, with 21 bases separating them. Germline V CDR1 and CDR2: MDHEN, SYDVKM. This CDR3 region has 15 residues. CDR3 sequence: CASQIGLRVGNEQFF. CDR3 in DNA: TGTGCCAGCCAGATAGGACTGCGAGTCGGGAATGAGCAGTTCTTC.

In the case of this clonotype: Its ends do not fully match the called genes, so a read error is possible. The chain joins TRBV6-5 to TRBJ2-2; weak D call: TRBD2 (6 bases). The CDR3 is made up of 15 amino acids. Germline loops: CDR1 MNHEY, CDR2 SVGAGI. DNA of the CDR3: TGTGCCAACAGTTACAACGGGGGAGGCACCGGGGAGCTGTTTTTT. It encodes CANSYNGGGTGELFF.

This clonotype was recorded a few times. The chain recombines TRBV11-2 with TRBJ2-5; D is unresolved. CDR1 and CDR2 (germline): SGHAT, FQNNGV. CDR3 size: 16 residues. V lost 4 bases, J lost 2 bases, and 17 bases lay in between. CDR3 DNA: TGTGCCAGCAGCTCAGGCCTGGCGCCAGCTCAAGAGACCCAGTACTTC. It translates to CASSSGLAPAQETQYF.

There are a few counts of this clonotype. CDR3 sequence (DNA): TGTGCCAGCAGCGGACTTGCGGGGGCTGGCTATGGCTACACCTTC. Translated, it gives CASSGLAGAGYGYTF. The gene calls are TRBV11-2 and TRBJ1-2; possibly TRBD1 for D (6 bases). The V and J ends lost 5 bases and 4 bases respectively, with 17 bases between them. The CDR3 totals 15 residues. Germline V gene data show CDR1 as SGHAT and CDR2 as FQNNGV.

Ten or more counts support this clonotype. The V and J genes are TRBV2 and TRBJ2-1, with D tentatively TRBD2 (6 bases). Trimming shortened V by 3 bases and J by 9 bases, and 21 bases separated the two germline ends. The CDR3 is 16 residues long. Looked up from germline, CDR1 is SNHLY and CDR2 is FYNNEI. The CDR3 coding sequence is TGTGCCAGCAGTGAGAATCTATTGACTAGTATACCTGAGCAGTTCTTC. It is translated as CASSENLLTSIPEQFF. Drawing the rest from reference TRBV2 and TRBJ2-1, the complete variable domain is EPEVTQTPSHQVTQMGQEVILRCVPISNHLYFYWYRQILGQKVEFLVSFYNNEISEKSEIFDDQFSVERPDGSNFTLKIRSTKLEDSAMYFCASSENLLTSIPEQFFGPGTRLTVL.

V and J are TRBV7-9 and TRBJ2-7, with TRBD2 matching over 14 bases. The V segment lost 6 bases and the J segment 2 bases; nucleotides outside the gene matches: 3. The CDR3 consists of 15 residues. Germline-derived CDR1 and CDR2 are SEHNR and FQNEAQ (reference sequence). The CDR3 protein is CASSQTSGRAYEQYF. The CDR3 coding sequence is TGTGCCAGCAGTCAGACTAGCGGGAGGGCCTACGAGCAGTACTTC.

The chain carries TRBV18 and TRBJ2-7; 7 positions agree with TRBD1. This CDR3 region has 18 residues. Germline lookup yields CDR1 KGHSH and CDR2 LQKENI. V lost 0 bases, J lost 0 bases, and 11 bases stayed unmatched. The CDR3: CASSPPVGSGTDSYEQYF. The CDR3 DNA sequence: TGTGCCAGCTCACCACCGGTAGGTAGTGGGACAGACTCCTACGAGCAGTACTTC.

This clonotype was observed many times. The CDR3 protein is CASSFKGAKQPQHF. The CDR3 DNA reads TGTGCCAGCAGTTTTAAGGGGGCGAAGCAGCCCCAGCATTTT. The chain links TRBV12-3 or TRBV12-4 to TRBJ1-5; 7 bases align to TRBD1. The CDR3 loop spans 14 amino acids. The V segment lost 3 bases and the J segment 7 bases; nucleotides outside the gene matches: 6.